The 16 T cell receptor delta chains given below trace back to one sample, sequenced in a study of γδ T cells in repeated Plasmodium falciparum infection. TCRdb reprocessed the multiplex PCR reads through CATT. The table lists 45,000 to 50,000 delta-chain clones, over 1.5% of them singletons, with over 7.5% in the top ten. Bulk repertoires came from Vgamma9/Vdelta2+ or Vdelta2-negative gammadelta T cells flow-sorted from PBMC. Sequencing was done on a sample of gamma-delta T cells from blood. The receptors stem from a pool of human donors (malaria-infected and uninfected, not separated).

This clone was found a few times. TCRdb lists the protein of a much larger clone for this DNA, which differs at residue 22, so this is likely a read error; the protein given here is translated from the DNA itself. The rearrangement uses TRDV1 and TRDJ1; 13 nucleotides agree with TRDD3. CDR3 length equals 24 residues. Germline CDR1 TSWWSYY, CDR2 QGS. The CDR3: CALGELRLPSLITGGYGLHDKPIF. In DNA form, the CDR3 reads TGTGCTCTTGGGGAACTCCGCTTGCCTTCCCTAATTACTGGGGGATACGGACTCCACGATAAACCCATCTTT.

This clone has only a few counts. The amino acid sequence in TCRdb belongs to a much larger clone and departs from this DNA's translation at residue 5, likely a sequencing read error; the sequence shown is translated from the DNA. J is TRDJ1 and V is TRDV1, with 8 positions matching TRDD3. TCRdb gives no J gene; it was assigned here by matching the DNA to germline. The junction had 6 bases not matched to a gene; V was cut back by 4 bases and J by 8 bases. The CDR3 sequence is 13 residues long. Germline CDR1 reads TSWWSYY; CDR2 reads QGS. The CDR3 nucleotides are TGTGCTCTTGGGGTTACTGGGGGTTCAAAACTCATCTTT. Residues: CALGVTGGSKLIF.

This clone was seen repeatedly, ten times or more. A far larger clone is a single base away, which makes a read error likely. The sample has other DNA sequences that encode this CDR3 too. The chain is built from TRDV1 and TRDJ1, with 8 bases matching TRDD3. In germline, CDR1 is TSWWSYY, CDR2 QGS. The length of the CDR3 is 21 residues. The CDR3, as DNA: TGTGCTCTCGGGGAACATATGGCGGCCTACTGGGGGGCCCGGTGGACCGATAAACTCATCTTT. It yields the protein CALGEHMAAYWGARWTDKLIF.

As for this clone: A single base is all that separates this from a far larger clone, so a read error is likely. In the same sample, other DNA sequences code for this CDR3. V gene TRDV2 combines with J gene TRDJ1; D uncertain. The J gene is absent in TCRdb and was assigned here via DNA matching to germline. Germline CDR1 is GEAIGNYY and CDR2 is EKD. The CDR3 has 18 residues. Trimming took off 1 base at V and 0 bases at J, with 20 bases between the two ends. The CDR3 region has the DNA TGTGCCTGTGACACGAAGTACTACCAACCGATGTACACCGATAAACTCATCTTT. As protein: CACDTKYYQPMYTDKLIF.

Points on this clone: TCRdb's listed protein matches a much larger clone and diverges from this DNA's translation at residue 8, likely through a read error; the protein shown comes from the DNA. V usage is TRDV1 and J usage is TRDJ2, with D perhaps given as TRDD2 or TRDD3 (5 bases each). In the absence of a J gene in TCRdb, the DNA was matched to germline to assign it here. The CDR3 has 15 amino acids. Germline V gene data show CDR1 as TSWWSYY and CDR2 as QGS. Between the trimmed V and J ends, which lost 9 bases and 4 bases, there was a span of 18 bases. CDR3 DNA: TGTGCTCTGACCTACGAAGGGATGTCGACAGCACAACTCTTCTTT. Its translation: CALTYEGMSTAQLFF.

This clone was counted between two and nine times. The protein TCRdb lists belongs to a much larger clone and differs from this DNA's translation at residue 4, which points to a read error; the protein shown is made from the DNA. V and J are TRDV2 and TRDJ1; 10 bases line up with TRDD3. The J gene, absent from TCRdb, was called here by matching the DNA to germline. Germline assignment: CDR1 GEAIGNYY and CDR2 EKD. V was pared by 6 bases and J by 0 bases, with 12 bases of the junction left unmatched. The CDR3 loop spans 17 amino acids. The DNA for the CDR3 is TGTGCCTGTCTTCCCTTACTGGGGGATCGGTACACCGATAAACTCATCTTT. This translates into CACLPLLGDRYTDKLIF.

There are a few counts of this clone. The protein TCRdb gives is from a much larger clone and does not agree with this DNA's translation at residue 11, likely a read error; the protein shown here comes from the DNA. The V and J genes are TRDV2 and TRDJ1, with no clear D. The J gene is not listed in TCRdb, so it was assigned here from a DNA match to germline. Per the germline V gene, CDR1 is GEAIGNYY and CDR2 is EKD. The ends were cut back, 0 bases at V and 2 bases at J, with 18 bases in the middle. This CDR3 spans 17 amino acids. CDR3 bases: TGTGCCTGTGACACCGTGGGACAGCCAGACCAAACCGATAAACTCATCTTT. Translating it yields CACDTVGQPDQTDKLIF.

This clone was detected a few times. TCRdb's protein for this DNA is that of a much larger clone and differs from the translation at residue 18, likely a read error; the protein shown is the DNA translation. The V segment is TRAV38-2/DV8, and no J call was made; TRDD3 is the table's D call, not checked against the DNA. CDR1 is TSESDYY and CDR2 is QEAYKQQN in the germline V gene. The CDR3 sequence is 20 residues long. CDR3 in DNA: TGTGCGCCCATGGGGCTCCCGGACTGGGGGATGTACCTGTACACCGATAAACCCATCTTT. It translates to CAPMGLPDWGMYLYTDKPIF.

This clone has only a few counts. For this DNA, TCRdb reports the protein of a much larger clone, which diverges at residue 5, most likely from a read error; the protein presented here is translated directly from the DNA. The chain carries TRDV1 and TRDJ1; TRDD3 matches 8 bases. TCRdb is silent on the J gene; assignment here came from matching the DNA to germline. The CDR3 length is 21 residues. CDR1 and CDR2 from the germline V gene are TSWWSYY and QGS. J lost 2 bases, V lost 4 bases, and 24 bases had no gene match. In DNA, the CDR3 is TGTGCTCTTGGGGGAAAACAGGGCTGGGGGACCTCCCCATATTCGACCGATAAACTCATCTTT. It translates to CALGGKQGWGTSPYSTDKLIF.

The rearrangement joins TRDV1 to TRDJ1; 9 bases match TRDD3. TCRdb leaves out the J gene; it was filled in here by matching the DNA to germline. The CDR3 contains 17 residues. The germline V gene has CDR1 TSWWSYY and CDR2 QGS. CDR3: CSGGFAEGAMATDKLIF. Written as DNA, the CDR3 is TGTTCTGGGGGATTCGCCGAGGGGGCCATGGCCACCGATAAACTCATCTTT.

The sample holds a few counts of this clone. Translating this DNA gives a protein that differs at residue 16 from the TCRdb one, which belongs to a much larger clone; a read error is likely, and the protein shown is this translation. The genes are TRDV1 and TRDJ1; the D gene could be TRDD2 or TRDD3 (6 bases each). CDR1 is TSWWSYY, CDR2 QGS, per germline. With 3 bases removed from V and 7 bases from J, the gap between germline ends came to 48 bases. The CDR3 is made up of 25 amino acids. The CDR3: CALGEFQRGPSEKNWVIPSNSKLIF. The CDR3 DNA is TGTGCTCTTGGGGAGTTCCAGAGGGGGCCTTCCGAAAAAAACTGGGTGATACCTTCCAACAGTAAACTCATCTTT.

This clone appeared a few times. TCRdb pairs this DNA with a much larger clone's protein that differs at residue 6, likely a read error; the protein shown was translated from the DNA. The chain carries TRDV1 and TRDJ1; 8 bases are a match to TRDD3. Matching the DNA to germline supplied the J gene, which TCRdb does not give. J was trimmed by 0 bases and V by 5 bases; bases with no gene match: 26. The CDR3 length is 22 residues. Germline-derived CDR1 and CDR2 are TSWWSYY and QGS. CDR3 DNA: TGTGCTCTTGGGATAGAATCGCCTATTCGACTGGGGGGCTCGAGGTACACCGATAAACTCATCTTT. This translates into CALGIESPIRLGGSRYTDKLIF.

To note about this clone: A far larger clone is a single base away, which makes a read error likely. Other nucleotide sequences in the sample specify the same CDR3. This chain uses TRDV1 with TRDJ1, with D possibly matching TRDD3 (5 bases). The J gene, missing from TCRdb, was assigned here through DNA to germline matching. Germline V lookup: CDR1 TSWWSYY, CDR2 QGS. Trimming removed 3 bases from V and 0 bases from J, with 14 bases in between. CDR3 size: 16 residues. The CDR3, as DNA: TGTGCTCTTGGGGATGTCCCGGGGGGGTACACCGATAAACTCATCTTT. It codes for CALGDVPGGYTDKLIF.

This clone was picked up a small number of times. A read error is likely here: a far larger clone is one base away. At the DNA level, this CDR3 is encoded by other sequences in the same sample as well. The chain employs TRDV2 and TRDJ1; D is undetermined. Since TCRdb gives no J gene, matching the DNA to germline was used here to assign it. The CDR3 contains 13 residues. Germline V gene data show CDR1 as GEAIGNYY and CDR2 as EKD. CDR3 sequence reads: CACDTGYTDKLIF. In DNA, the CDR3 is TGTGCCTGTGACACCGGGTACACAGATAAACTCATCTTT.

This clone was detected a few times. The amino acid sequence in TCRdb belongs to a much larger clone and departs from this DNA's translation at residue 8, likely a sequencing read error; the sequence shown is translated from the DNA. V gene TRDV3 combines with J gene TRDJ1; TRDD3 might be the D (6 bases). TCRdb is silent on the J gene; assignment here came from matching the DNA to germline. The CDR3 contains 14 residues. V was trimmed by 3 bases and J by 2 bases, leaving 16 bases between them. CDR1 TVYSNPD and CDR2 GDNSRS come from the germline V gene (reference sequence). The CDR3 bases are TGTGCCTTCTTAGGGGATCGGGAGACCGATAAACTCATCTTT. Translating gives CAFLGDRETDKLIF.

With regard to this clone: For this DNA, TCRdb reports the protein of a much larger clone, which diverges at residue 13, most likely from a read error; the protein presented here is translated directly from the DNA. V gene TRDV1 combines with J gene TRDJ2; 12 bases agree with TRDD3. In the absence of a J gene in TCRdb, the DNA was matched to germline to assign it here. The CDR3 has 17 amino acids. CDR1 is TSWWSYY, CDR2 QGS, per germline. The CDR3 DNA reads TGTGCTCTTGGATTTACTGGGGGATACCCCCCGACAGAACAACTCTTCTTT. Encoded protein: CALGFTGGYPPTEQLFF.